The TCR beta chain described here comes from a study of T cell responses to AZD1222 COVID-19 vaccine. Study observations and caveats: White British donors predominated, females outnumbered males, and clonal diversity was possibly underestimated.

The repertoire was sequenced with immunoSEQ multiplex PCR; TCRdb's copy has only in-frame clones and lacks some. The sample holds around 83,000 clones; 92% are singletons and the top ten take roughly 5.2%. V shed 2 bases and J shed 0 bases, with 10 bases lying between them. The CDR3 contains 16 residues. Per the germline V gene, CDR1 is LNHDA and CDR2 is SQIVND (reference sequence). Turning to this clone: No antigen is known for it.

The specimen was peripheral blood, collected on day 0 of AZD1222 vaccination. This clonotype was obtained from an adult in good health. The V call is TRBV19, the J call TRBJ2-2; D not certain. CDR3 loop: CASSIRQAPNTGELFF. The CDR3, as DNA: TGTGCCAGTAGTATACGGCAGGCCCCGAACACCGGGGAGCTGTTTTTT.